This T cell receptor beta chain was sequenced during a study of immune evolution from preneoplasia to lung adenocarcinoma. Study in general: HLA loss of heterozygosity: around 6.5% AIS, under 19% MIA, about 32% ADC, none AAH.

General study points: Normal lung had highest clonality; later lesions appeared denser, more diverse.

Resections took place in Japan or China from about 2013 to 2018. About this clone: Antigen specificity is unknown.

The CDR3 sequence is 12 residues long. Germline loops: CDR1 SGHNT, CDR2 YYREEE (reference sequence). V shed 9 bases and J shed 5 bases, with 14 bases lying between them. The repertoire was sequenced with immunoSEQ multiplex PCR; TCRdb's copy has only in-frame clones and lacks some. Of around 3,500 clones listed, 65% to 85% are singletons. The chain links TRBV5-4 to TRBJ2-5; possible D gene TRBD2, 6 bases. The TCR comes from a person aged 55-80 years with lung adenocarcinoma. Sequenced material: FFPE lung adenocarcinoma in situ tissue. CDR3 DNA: TGTGCCACCGGGGGTGGTTGGGAGACCCAGTACTTC. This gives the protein CATGGGWETQYF.